A selection of T cell receptor beta chains follows, all from one sample in a study of CD8+CD57+ T cells in acquired aplastic anemia. TCRdb redid the calling of the reads with MiXCR, one entry per CDR3 protein. The table lists about 190,000 distinct CDR3 sequences, less than 65% of them singletons. Material for sequencing was sorted CD4+, CD8+, or CD8+CD57+ T cells (not recorded which) from PBMCs. All receptors derive from a human donor in good health, serving as a control. The CDR3 runs from the conserved cysteine through the conserved F or W. Fields, in order: V gene, J gene, D gene, CDR3 protein. A D gene is named only where the DNA matches it firmly.

TRBV19	TRBJ2-7	TRBD1	CASSIRGPLYEQYF
TRBV24-1	TRBJ2-1	NA	CATSDPLGQGSEYNEQFF
TRBV7-2	TRBJ2-7	TRBD1	CASSPPSGTVSYEQYF
TRBV7-9	TRBJ2-5	NA	CASSSPWGAQQETQYF
TRBV7-9	TRBJ1-6	TRBD1	CASSLGQGQSPLHF
TRBV7-6	TRBJ2-2	NA	CASSLGVPTNTGELFF
TRBV19	TRBJ2-3	NA	CASSSGWDTQYF
TRBV24-1	TRBJ1-1	TRBD1	CATSATTGGNTEAFF
TRBV19	TRBJ2-3	NA	CASSIQGARWRGVVTDTQYF
TRBV7-9	TRBJ1-2	TRBD1	CASSPGQPNGYTF
TRBV24-1	TRBJ2-2	NA	CATSDLRTLNTGELFF
TRBV24-1	TRBJ2-1	NA	CATSDLEGDSYNEQFF
TRBV2	TRBJ2-4	TRBD2	CASSGTSGGGQNIQYF
TRBV7-2	TRBJ1-2	NA	CASSLDAGYGYTF
TRBV25-1	TRBJ2-3	TRBD1	CASSAGTGAEGTDTQYF
TRBV12-3/TRBV12-4	TRBJ1-5	NA	CASSWGGGNQPQHF
TRBV5-4	TRBJ2-5	NA	CASSSGSAETQYF
TRBV29-1	TRBJ2-6	NA	CSVESAPYSGANVLTF
TRBV7-2	TRBJ2-7	NA	CASSPNLYEQYF
TRBV2	TRBJ2-5	NA	CASSEEGDGRGTQYF
TRBV20-1	TRBJ2-7	TRBD1	CSAKPGQGAWEQYF
TRBV19	TRBJ1-6	TRBD1	CASSASGTGVESYNSPLHF
TRBV7-2	TRBJ2-1	NA	CASSYSGPYNEQFF
TRBV4-1	TRBJ1-1	NA	CASSFLGRGLNEAFF
TRBV10-3	TRBJ2-5	NA	CAISESTGDLTQYF
TRBV7-9	TRBJ1-1	TRBD1	CASSFRGTGAPEAFF
TRBV7-8	TRBJ2-5	TRBD2	CASSLGGGGAGETQYF
TRBV2	TRBJ1-5	NA	CASSDQGKGQPQHF
TRBV24-1	TRBJ1-2	TRBD1	CATSDIDRVGGYTF
TRBV10-3	TRBJ1-1	TRBD1	CAIRSGTGGTEAFF
TRBV7-2	TRBJ2-1	TRBD2	CASSLTGTSDEQFF
TRBV5-1	TRBJ1-1	TRBD1	CASSLGDRAGNTEAFF
TRBV2	TRBJ2-3	TRBD1	CASRTGFTDTQYF
TRBV7-3	TRBJ2-7	TRBD2	CASSLTSGSAEQYF
TRBV12-5	TRBJ1-2	NA	CASGLQRPNLANNYGYTF
TRBV10-1	TRBJ2-7	NA	CASSDGGVGYEQYF
TRBV5-1	TRBJ2-2	TRBD1	CASSFGGQGTGTGELFF
TRBV11-2	TRBJ2-7	NA	CASSNRGQFYEQYF
TRBV19	TRBJ2-7	TRBD2	CASSPSAGRGGYEQYF
TRBV12-3/TRBV12-4	TRBJ2-7	TRBD2	CASRPGLAGSEQYF
TRBV7-7	TRBJ2-3	NA	CASSLGQRTDTQYF
TRBV5-1	TRBJ2-3	TRBD2	CASSSELAGGFTDTQYF
TRBV4-2	TRBJ2-7	NA	CASSQEGIKNYEQYF
TRBV20-1	TRBJ2-5	NA	CSAQRGAKTQYF
TRBV5-1	TRBJ1-2	NA	CASSMTENYGYTF
TRBV20-1	TRBJ1-2	NA	CSAMGGNSVVGGYTF
TRBV7-9	TRBJ1-4	NA	CASSFSTGNMNEKLFF
TRBV6-2/TRBV6-3	TRBJ1-1	NA	CASRRGMNTEAFF
TRBV9	TRBJ2-7	NA	CASSVAGVHEQYF
TRBV6-5	TRBJ1-2	NA	CASSYGDGGNYGYTF
TRBV9	TRBJ1-1	NA	CASSVGQASTEAFF